Shown below are 16 T cell receptor beta chains from a single sample sequenced in a study. TCRdb passed the RT-PCR reads through MiXCR, listing each CDR3 protein once. The sample has about 680,000 distinct CDR3 sequences; around 14% are singletons. The sample was memory CD4+ T cells from blood. These receptors were obtained from a female donor in good health, serving as a healthy control.

V usage is TRBV27 and J usage is TRBJ2-3; D is undetermined. Germline V gene sequence: CDR1 MNHEY, CDR2 SMNVEV (reference sequence). With 4 bases removed from V and 1 base from J, the gap between germline ends came to 18 bases. CDR3 length equals 17 residues. The DNA for the CDR3 is TGTGCCAGCAGTTATTCCGGAACGACGGCTGGCACAGATACGCAGTATTTT. Amino acids: CASSYSGTTAGTDTQYF.

The chain uses TRBV6-6 and TRBJ1-4; D is perhaps TRBD1 (5 bases). V lost 5 bases, J lost 7 bases, and 11 bases lay in between. The CDR3 is made up of 13 amino acids. Germline V gene sequence: CDR1 MNHNY, CDR2 SVGAGI (reference sequence). In DNA, the CDR3 is TGTGCCAGCAGTAACCAGGGAAGTGAAAAACTGTTTTTT. Residues: CASSNQGSEKLFF.

This sequence joins TRBV20-1 and TRBJ1-2; tentative D call: TRBD1 (5 bases). Germline V gene lookup returns CDR1 DFQATT and CDR2 SNEGSKA (reference sequence). The length of the CDR3 is 12 residues. The V and J ends lost 6 bases and 5 bases respectively, with 13 bases between them. CDR3 coding DNA: TGCAGTGCCCCGGGGGAGCTTTATGGCTACACCTTC. Amino acids: CSAPGELYGYTF.

The table lists this clonotype with a few counts. The CDR3 DNA is TGCGCCAGCAGCGGGGGGGACACAGATACGCAGTATTTT. It codes for CASSGGDTDTQYF. This sequence joins TRBV5-1 and TRBJ2-3; TRBD2 agrees at 7 bases. Unmatched junction bases numbered 1, after V lost 4 bases and J lost 2 bases. The CDR3 has 13 amino acids. The germline V gene has CDR1 SGHRS and CDR2 YFSETQ.

The rearrangement joins TRBV28 to TRBJ2-1; unclear D gene. Trimming cost V 7 bases and J 1 base, with 11 bases left between them. The CDR3 contains 14 residues. CDR1 and CDR2 from the germline V gene are MDHEN and SYDVKM. In DNA form, the CDR3 reads TGTGCCAGCACTGGAAGACCTTCCTACAATGAGCAGTTCTTC. Protein product: CASTGRPSYNEQFF. The full variable domain, completed using reference TRBV28 and TRBJ2-1, is DVKVTQSSRYLVKRTGEKVFLECVQDMDHENMFWYRQDPGLGLRLIYFSYDVKMKEKGDIPEGYSVSREKKERFSLILESASTNQTSMYLCASTGRPSYNEQFFGPGTRLTVL.

The V and J genes are TRBV28 and TRBJ1-3; no definite D call. Germline CDR1 is MDHEN and CDR2 is SYDVKM. The ends were cut back, 5 bases at V and 0 bases at J, with 11 bases in the middle. The CDR3 covers 15 residues. The CDR3 DNA reads TGTGCCAGCAGTACTACCGCGGGCTCTGGAAACACCATATATTTT. Amino acids: CASSTTAGSGNTIYF.

The chain joins TRBV10-3 to TRBJ2-7, with TRBD2 matching 13 bases. With 2 bases clipped from V and 2 bases from J, the junction kept 3 bases outside the gene matches. Germline V CDR1 and CDR2: ENHRY, SYGVKD. This CDR3 spans 16 amino acids. In DNA, the CDR3 is TGTGCCATCAGTGAGGGACTAGCGGGAGTTACCTACGAGCAGTACTTC. Its translation is CAISEGLAGVTYEQYF.

This clonotype was found once. This rearrangement joins TRBV20-1 to TRBJ2-1; TRBD2 matches 14 bases. Unmatched junction bases numbered 16, after V lost 0 bases and J lost 9 bases. The CDR3 is 19 amino acids. CDR1 DFQATT and CDR2 SNEGSKA come from the germline V gene (reference sequence). CDR3 DNA: TGCAGTGCTAGAGATCCATCCCGGGAGACTAGCGGGAGGGGTAGTGAGCAGTTCTTC. This gives the protein CSARDPSRETSGRGSEQFF.

The chain links TRBV7-8 to TRBJ2-2; TRBD2 matches at 13 bases. The ends lost 0 bases at V and 6 bases at J; junction bases unmatched: 10. The CDR3 totals 19 residues. Germline V lookup: CDR1 SGHVS, CDR2 FQNEAQ. DNA of the CDR3: TGTGCCAGCAGCTTAGCCGGGACTAGCGGGACTGGGATGGCCGGGGAGCTGTTTTTT. This gives the protein CASSLAGTSGTGMAGELFF.

Concerning this clonotype itself: This may stem from a read error, because a much larger clone lies one nucleotide away. V usage is TRBV6-1 and J usage is TRBJ2-5; D gene unclear. This CDR3 has 14 residues. The germline V gene encodes CDR1 MNHNS and CDR2 SASEGT. The CDR3 bases are TGTGCCAGCAGTGAAGGGCAGCACCAAGAGTCCCAGTACTTC. Its protein product is CASSEGQHQESQYF.

V usage is TRBV3-1 and J usage is TRBJ2-1; 8 nucleotides agree with TRBD2. Germline CDR1 and CDR2: LGHDT and YNNKEL (reference sequence). This CDR3 is built from 14 residues. The trim removed 3 bases at V and 9 bases at J, leaving 7 bases unmatched. The CDR3 DNA is TGTGCCAGCAGCCAGATAGTTAGCGGGATTGAGCAGTTCTTC. Encoded protein: CASSQIVSGIEQFF.

Ten or more counts support this clonotype. J is TRBJ2-5 and V is TRBV7-2; 7 positions match TRBD1. The V segment lost 5 bases and the J segment 7 bases; nucleotides outside the gene matches: 7. The CDR3 is made up of 13 amino acids. Germline values: CDR1 SGHTA, CDR2 FQGNSA. This chain's CDR3 is CASSQRQGSTQYF. DNA of the CDR3: TGTGCCAGCAGCCAGCGACAGGGCTCGACCCAGTACTTC.

This clonotype was recorded a few times. CDR3 coding DNA: TGTGCCACCAGTGATTCGAGGACAGGGGGGGCTGGCTACACCTTC. Protein product: CATSDSRTGGAGYTF. The rearrangement links TRBV24-1 to TRBJ1-2; 10 nucleotides line up with TRBD1. The V gene end was trimmed by 2 bases and the J gene end by 7 bases; junction bases not matched to a gene: 6. Germline V gene sequence: CDR1 KGHDR, CDR2 SFDVKD. CDR3 size: 15 residues.

The table lists this clonotype with many counts. The chain couples TRBV10-3 to TRBJ1-1; D perhaps matches TRBD1 (5 bases). The germline V gene has CDR1 ENHRY and CDR2 SYGVKD. V dropped 10 bases and J dropped 1 base, with 7 bases sitting between them. This CDR3 is 11 amino acids long. Here the CDR3 DNA reads TGTGCCACCAGGGAGAACACTGAAGCTTTCTTT. Amino acid sequence: CATRENTEAFF.

The V gene is TRBV7-6, the J gene TRBJ2-1; TRBD2 aligns across 13 bases. V lost 2 bases, J lost 0 bases, and 10 bases stayed unmatched. The CDR3 is made up of 20 amino acids. Germline CDR1 is SGHVS and CDR2 is FNYEAQ. This CDR3 reads CASSLFGLAGELSSYNEQFF. The CDR3 nucleotides read TGTGCCAGCAGCTTATTTGGACTAGCGGGGGAACTAAGCTCCTACAATGAGCAGTTCTTC.

This rearrangement joins TRBV27 to TRBJ2-5; TRBD1 aligns across 11 bases. The CDR3 runs 17 residues. V lost 5 bases to trimming and J lost 2 bases; unmatched junction nucleotides: 10. Germline V gene lookup returns CDR1 MNHEY and CDR2 SMNVEV (reference sequence). The CDR3 is CASSPYRTGGRQETQYF. The CDR3 DNA follows: TGTGCCAGCAGTCCCTATAGGACAGGGGGCCGACAAGAGACCCAGTACTTC.